A single sample gave rise to the 19 T cell receptor beta chains below, sequenced in a study of human T cells and chemical hapten exposure. Using its own MiXCR run on the 5' RACE reads, TCRdb lists one record per CDR3 protein. The sample has 110,000 or so distinct CDR3 sequences, 19% seen once. From whole blood left unfractionated, total RNA was extracted. Receptors were obtained from a human donor in good health.

A few counts support this clonotype. The chain carries TRBV6-1 and TRBJ2-1, with TRBD2 matching 14 bases. Germline CDR1 is MNHNS and CDR2 is SASEGT. The junction had 5 bases not matched to a gene; V was cut back by 7 bases and J by 6 bases. The CDR3 has 15 residues. The DNA of the CDR3 is TGTGCCAGCACCCCGACTAGCGGGAGGGTCAATGAGCAGTTCTTC. Its translation is CASTPTSGRVNEQFF.

There are many counts of this clonotype. The chain uses TRBV20-1 and TRBJ2-3; TRBD2 aligns across 10 bases. This CDR3 has 15 amino acids. V gave up 3 bases and J gave up 2 bases; unmatched junction bases: 5. Per germline, CDR1 DFQATT and CDR2 SNEGSKA (reference sequence). The CDR3 reads CSASPSGGPTDTQYF. CDR3 bases: TGCAGTGCTAGTCCTAGCGGGGGCCCCACAGATACGCAGTATTTT.

V is TRBV30 and J is TRBJ1-5, with TRBD1 identical over 10 bases. The CDR3 is 14 residues long. Germline-derived CDR1 and CDR2 are GTSNPN and SVGIG (reference sequence). The trim removed 4 bases at V and 6 bases at J, leaving 6 bases unmatched. Here the CDR3 reads CAWTRDRGGQPQHF. CDR3 bases: TGTGCCTGGACGAGGGACAGGGGTGGTCAGCCCCAGCATTTT.

This chain joins TRBV29-1 and TRBJ2-7, with unresolved D. Germline V lookup: CDR1 SQVTM, CDR2 ANQGSEA. V lost 0 bases and J 5 bases, leaving 17 bases between the germline ends. CDR3 length equals 15 residues. DNA of the CDR3: TGCAGCGTTGAAGAGGACGGTACCAATACGAACGAGCAGTACTTC. Its translation: CSVEEDGTNTNEQYF.

The table lists this clonotype with a few counts. The V call is TRBV28, the J call TRBJ1-1, with D perhaps TRBD1 (5 bases). V lost 2 bases, J lost 0 bases, and 10 bases lay in between. Germline values: CDR1 MDHEN, CDR2 SYDVKM. The CDR3 has 15 residues. DNA of the CDR3: TGTGCCAGCAGTTTAGCGTGGGGGATGAACACTGAAGCTTTCTTT. As protein: CASSLAWGMNTEAFF.

This clonotype was detected only a few times. The CDR3, as DNA: TGTGCCAGCAGCTTCCACCCTCTCCGTATAGCCAAAAACATTCAGTACTTC. Encoded protein: CASSFHPLRIAKNIQYF. V and J are TRBV5-6 and TRBJ2-4; no clear D gene. The CDR3 contains 17 residues. CDR1 is SGHDT, CDR2 YYEEEE, per germline. V was clipped by 2 bases and J by 0 bases, with 15 bases between them.

Only a few counts were recorded for this clonotype. The J gene is TRBJ2-7, the V gene TRBV27; 11 bases match TRBD2. This CDR3 region has 18 residues. Looked up from germline, CDR1 is MNHEY and CDR2 is SMNVEV (reference sequence). J lost 0 bases, V lost 4 bases, and 11 bases had no gene match. CDR3 loop: CASSSAFPSGRFSYEQYF. The CDR3 DNA sequence: TGTGCCAGCAGTTCCGCTTTCCCTAGCGGGAGGTTCTCCTACGAGCAGTACTTC.

The chain links TRBV4-1 to TRBJ1-4; possibly TRBD1 for D (6 bases). This CDR3 is built from 19 residues. Per the germline V gene, CDR1 is MGHRA and CDR2 is YSYEKL. V was pared by 4 bases and J by 13 bases, with 34 bases between. The CDR3 is CASSPSQETGTHFPRRLFF. Here the CDR3 DNA reads TGCGCCAGCAGCCCCTCCCAGGAGACCGGGACACATTTCCCCAGGAGACTGTTTTTT.

The chain couples TRBV6-6 to TRBJ1-1; possibly TRBD1 for D (6 bases). Germline V gene sequence: CDR1 MNHNY, CDR2 SVGAGI (reference sequence). This CDR3 has 17 residues. V lost 7 bases and J lost 4, with 25 bases in between. The chain's CDR3 is CASNTGGGRDSRTEAFF. CDR3 nucleotides: TGTGCCAGCAACACGGGGGGGGGCCGTGATTCTCGCACTGAAGCTTTCTTT.

In its sample, this clonotype was seen a few times. The chain carries TRBV6-5 and TRBJ2-5; D perhaps matches TRBD2 (5 bases). Per germline, CDR1 MNHEY and CDR2 SVGAGI. There are 15 residues in the CDR3. V lost 0 bases to trimming and J lost 5 bases, with 13 bases between them. The CDR3 coding sequence is TGTGCCAGCAGTTACTCATGGTCCACGGGGGAGACCCAGTACTTC. This sequence encodes CASSYSWSTGETQYF.

A few counts support this clonotype. The chain has TRBV5-1 and TRBJ1-2; the D gene is possibly TRBD1 (6 bases). Trimming pared 3 bases from V and 4 bases from J, leaving 13 bases between. This CDR3 has 14 residues. Germline CDR1 SGHRS, CDR2 YFSETQ. CDR3 coding DNA: TGCGCCAGCAGCTCGGAGGGGGACCTCTATGGCTACACCTTC. It translates to CASSSEGDLYGYTF.

This clonotype was counted between two and nine times. This rearrangement joins TRBV30 to TRBJ1-4; D is uncertain. Germline CDR1 GTSNPN, CDR2 SVGIG (reference sequence). The CDR3 consists of 14 residues. V was pared by 3 bases and J by 5 bases, with 13 bases between. This CDR3 is CAWSPPPANEKLFF. The DNA of the CDR3 is TGTGCCTGGAGCCCCCCTCCCGCGAATGAAAAACTGTTTTTT. The whole variable domain, filled in from reference TRBV30 and TRBJ1-4, reads SQTIHQWPATLVQPVGSPLSLECTVEGTSNPNLYWYRQAAGRGLQLLFYSVGIGQISSEVPQNLSASRPQDRQFILSSKKLLLSDSGFYLCAWSPPPANEKLFFGSGTQLSVL.

This clonotype was observed a few times. This chain uses TRBV11-2 with TRBJ1-1; D remains ambiguous. Between the trimmed V and J ends, which lost 3 bases and 3 bases, there was a span of 11 bases. Germline loops: CDR1 SGHAT, CDR2 FQNNGV. This CDR3 comprises 14 residues. The CDR3 loop is CASSLSRPDTEAFF. DNA for the CDR3: TGTGCCAGCAGCTTGTCCCGACCTGACACTGAAGCTTTCTTT.

V usage is TRBV20-1 and J usage is TRBJ1-5, with D perhaps matching TRBD1 (6 bases). The ends were cut back, 5 bases at V and 5 bases at J, with 16 bases in the middle. Germline V gene data show CDR1 as DFQATT and CDR2 as SNEGSKA (reference sequence). CDR3 length: 14 amino acids. The CDR3 protein is CSAARDKRYQPQHF. CDR3 bases: TGCAGTGCTGCCCGGGACAAACGATATCAGCCCCAGCATTTT.

This chain links TRBV3-1 with TRBJ2-1, with unresolved D. This CDR3 is built from 12 residues. Germline V CDR1 and CDR2: LGHDT, YNNKEL (reference sequence). V was trimmed by 3 bases and J by 13 bases, leaving 13 bases between them. CDR3 DNA: TGTGCCAGCAGCCACAGCGAAAGTCCCCAGTTCTTC. Translation: CASSHSESPQFF.

The chain couples TRBV29-1 to TRBJ2-2, with 7 bases that match TRBD1. Trimming cost V 4 bases and J 6 bases; bases outside gene matches: 5. CDR1 is SQVTM and CDR2 is ANQGSEA in the germline V gene. This CDR3 spans 13 amino acids. The CDR3 here is CSVGWQGAGELFF. In DNA form, the CDR3 reads TGCAGCGTTGGTTGGCAGGGGGCCGGGGAGCTGTTTTTT.

This sequence joins TRBV3-1 and TRBJ1-3; TRBD1 is a possible D gene (6 bases). The CDR3 loop spans 15 amino acids. CDR1 is LGHDT, CDR2 YNNKEL, per germline (reference sequence). Trimming stripped 3 bases from V and 4 bases from J, with 13 bases between. The CDR3 coding sequence is TGTGCCAGCAGCCAGGCCGGAGGGGGAGGAAACACCATATATTTT. Protein product: CASSQAGGGGNTIYF.

This rearrangement joins TRBV29-1 to TRBJ2-7, with TRBD1 matching over 11 bases. V trimming: 3 bases; J trimming: 3 bases; junction bases outside the gene matches: 1. The CDR3 sequence is 13 residues long. The germline gives CDR1 SQVTM, CDR2 ANQGSEA. For the CDR3, the DNA is TGCAGCGTTGAGGGGACAGGGGGCTACGAGCAGTACTTC. It encodes CSVEGTGGYEQYF.

This clonotype was detected a few times. The V gene is TRBV12-3 or TRBV12-4, the J gene TRBJ2-7; D gene uncertain. The CDR3 has 11 residues. V was clipped by 3 bases and J by 4 bases, with 4 bases between them. The CDR3 protein is CASSFGYEQYF. CDR3 in DNA: TGTGCCAGCAGTTTCGGTTACGAGCAGTACTTC.